The rows below give T cell receptor beta chains drawn from one sample of a study of blood T cell repertoires in COVID-19. The assay was immunoSEQ multiplex PCR, and TCRdb's table has in-frame clones only and misses some. This sample has fewer than 350,000 clones; approximately 81% occur once, and the top ten carry roughly 2.6%. Material for sequencing was PBMCs or T cells enriched from blood (not recorded which). These receptors originate from a woman aged 50 to 65 who had recovered from COVID-19. The CDR3 runs from the conserved cysteine through the conserved F or W.

TRBV9,TRBJ1-3,CASSPRDAGNTIYF
TRBV7-6,TRBJ2-1,CASSSLSGGTYNEQFF
TRBV2,TRBJ2-1,CASRGTLGIDNEQFF
TRBV7-2,TRBJ1-2,CASSFQGADNYGYTF
TRBV7-9,TRBJ2-7,CASSPEGVPEQYF
TRBV7-9,TRBJ2-7,CASSLSTGTGYYEQYF
TRBV9,TRBJ2-3,CASSTAGGELTDTQYF
TRBV11-2,TRBJ2-7,CASSLQGWEQYF
TRBV7-2,TRBJ2-3,CASSLGRLGADTQYF
TRBV2,TRBJ2-7,CASRAGQGVEQYF
TRBV10-2,TRBJ1-1,CASSESGETEAFF
TRBV18,TRBJ1-1,CASSRTPDRGQTEAFF
TRBV29-1,TRBJ2-7,CSVSGLAGDFSYEQYF
TRBV7-9,TRBJ2-4,CASTPGDIQYF
TRBV5-4,TRBJ1-6,CASSSGRGTRNSPLHF
TRBV10-1,TRBJ2-1,CASSESGGYNEQFF
TRBV6-5,TRBJ1-1,CASSYSRVYTEAFF
TRBV25-1,TRBJ1-4,CASSRQGFEKLFF
TRBV19,TRBJ2-3,CASSLGQGSTDTQYF
TRBV7-2,TRBJ2-4,CASSKQGGDYIQYF
TRBV6-5,TRBJ2-7,CASSSQGGGSYEQYF
TRBV7-9,TRBJ2-5,CASSLGRGPLQVVETQYF
TRBV7-8,TRBJ1-2,CASSAQYRQGYYGYTF
TRBV2,TRBJ2-5,CASTGGYAETQYF
TRBV5-1,TRBJ1-1,CASSLGGMMNTEAFF
TRBV9,TRBJ2-3,CASSKRPRPLQDYRTDTQYF